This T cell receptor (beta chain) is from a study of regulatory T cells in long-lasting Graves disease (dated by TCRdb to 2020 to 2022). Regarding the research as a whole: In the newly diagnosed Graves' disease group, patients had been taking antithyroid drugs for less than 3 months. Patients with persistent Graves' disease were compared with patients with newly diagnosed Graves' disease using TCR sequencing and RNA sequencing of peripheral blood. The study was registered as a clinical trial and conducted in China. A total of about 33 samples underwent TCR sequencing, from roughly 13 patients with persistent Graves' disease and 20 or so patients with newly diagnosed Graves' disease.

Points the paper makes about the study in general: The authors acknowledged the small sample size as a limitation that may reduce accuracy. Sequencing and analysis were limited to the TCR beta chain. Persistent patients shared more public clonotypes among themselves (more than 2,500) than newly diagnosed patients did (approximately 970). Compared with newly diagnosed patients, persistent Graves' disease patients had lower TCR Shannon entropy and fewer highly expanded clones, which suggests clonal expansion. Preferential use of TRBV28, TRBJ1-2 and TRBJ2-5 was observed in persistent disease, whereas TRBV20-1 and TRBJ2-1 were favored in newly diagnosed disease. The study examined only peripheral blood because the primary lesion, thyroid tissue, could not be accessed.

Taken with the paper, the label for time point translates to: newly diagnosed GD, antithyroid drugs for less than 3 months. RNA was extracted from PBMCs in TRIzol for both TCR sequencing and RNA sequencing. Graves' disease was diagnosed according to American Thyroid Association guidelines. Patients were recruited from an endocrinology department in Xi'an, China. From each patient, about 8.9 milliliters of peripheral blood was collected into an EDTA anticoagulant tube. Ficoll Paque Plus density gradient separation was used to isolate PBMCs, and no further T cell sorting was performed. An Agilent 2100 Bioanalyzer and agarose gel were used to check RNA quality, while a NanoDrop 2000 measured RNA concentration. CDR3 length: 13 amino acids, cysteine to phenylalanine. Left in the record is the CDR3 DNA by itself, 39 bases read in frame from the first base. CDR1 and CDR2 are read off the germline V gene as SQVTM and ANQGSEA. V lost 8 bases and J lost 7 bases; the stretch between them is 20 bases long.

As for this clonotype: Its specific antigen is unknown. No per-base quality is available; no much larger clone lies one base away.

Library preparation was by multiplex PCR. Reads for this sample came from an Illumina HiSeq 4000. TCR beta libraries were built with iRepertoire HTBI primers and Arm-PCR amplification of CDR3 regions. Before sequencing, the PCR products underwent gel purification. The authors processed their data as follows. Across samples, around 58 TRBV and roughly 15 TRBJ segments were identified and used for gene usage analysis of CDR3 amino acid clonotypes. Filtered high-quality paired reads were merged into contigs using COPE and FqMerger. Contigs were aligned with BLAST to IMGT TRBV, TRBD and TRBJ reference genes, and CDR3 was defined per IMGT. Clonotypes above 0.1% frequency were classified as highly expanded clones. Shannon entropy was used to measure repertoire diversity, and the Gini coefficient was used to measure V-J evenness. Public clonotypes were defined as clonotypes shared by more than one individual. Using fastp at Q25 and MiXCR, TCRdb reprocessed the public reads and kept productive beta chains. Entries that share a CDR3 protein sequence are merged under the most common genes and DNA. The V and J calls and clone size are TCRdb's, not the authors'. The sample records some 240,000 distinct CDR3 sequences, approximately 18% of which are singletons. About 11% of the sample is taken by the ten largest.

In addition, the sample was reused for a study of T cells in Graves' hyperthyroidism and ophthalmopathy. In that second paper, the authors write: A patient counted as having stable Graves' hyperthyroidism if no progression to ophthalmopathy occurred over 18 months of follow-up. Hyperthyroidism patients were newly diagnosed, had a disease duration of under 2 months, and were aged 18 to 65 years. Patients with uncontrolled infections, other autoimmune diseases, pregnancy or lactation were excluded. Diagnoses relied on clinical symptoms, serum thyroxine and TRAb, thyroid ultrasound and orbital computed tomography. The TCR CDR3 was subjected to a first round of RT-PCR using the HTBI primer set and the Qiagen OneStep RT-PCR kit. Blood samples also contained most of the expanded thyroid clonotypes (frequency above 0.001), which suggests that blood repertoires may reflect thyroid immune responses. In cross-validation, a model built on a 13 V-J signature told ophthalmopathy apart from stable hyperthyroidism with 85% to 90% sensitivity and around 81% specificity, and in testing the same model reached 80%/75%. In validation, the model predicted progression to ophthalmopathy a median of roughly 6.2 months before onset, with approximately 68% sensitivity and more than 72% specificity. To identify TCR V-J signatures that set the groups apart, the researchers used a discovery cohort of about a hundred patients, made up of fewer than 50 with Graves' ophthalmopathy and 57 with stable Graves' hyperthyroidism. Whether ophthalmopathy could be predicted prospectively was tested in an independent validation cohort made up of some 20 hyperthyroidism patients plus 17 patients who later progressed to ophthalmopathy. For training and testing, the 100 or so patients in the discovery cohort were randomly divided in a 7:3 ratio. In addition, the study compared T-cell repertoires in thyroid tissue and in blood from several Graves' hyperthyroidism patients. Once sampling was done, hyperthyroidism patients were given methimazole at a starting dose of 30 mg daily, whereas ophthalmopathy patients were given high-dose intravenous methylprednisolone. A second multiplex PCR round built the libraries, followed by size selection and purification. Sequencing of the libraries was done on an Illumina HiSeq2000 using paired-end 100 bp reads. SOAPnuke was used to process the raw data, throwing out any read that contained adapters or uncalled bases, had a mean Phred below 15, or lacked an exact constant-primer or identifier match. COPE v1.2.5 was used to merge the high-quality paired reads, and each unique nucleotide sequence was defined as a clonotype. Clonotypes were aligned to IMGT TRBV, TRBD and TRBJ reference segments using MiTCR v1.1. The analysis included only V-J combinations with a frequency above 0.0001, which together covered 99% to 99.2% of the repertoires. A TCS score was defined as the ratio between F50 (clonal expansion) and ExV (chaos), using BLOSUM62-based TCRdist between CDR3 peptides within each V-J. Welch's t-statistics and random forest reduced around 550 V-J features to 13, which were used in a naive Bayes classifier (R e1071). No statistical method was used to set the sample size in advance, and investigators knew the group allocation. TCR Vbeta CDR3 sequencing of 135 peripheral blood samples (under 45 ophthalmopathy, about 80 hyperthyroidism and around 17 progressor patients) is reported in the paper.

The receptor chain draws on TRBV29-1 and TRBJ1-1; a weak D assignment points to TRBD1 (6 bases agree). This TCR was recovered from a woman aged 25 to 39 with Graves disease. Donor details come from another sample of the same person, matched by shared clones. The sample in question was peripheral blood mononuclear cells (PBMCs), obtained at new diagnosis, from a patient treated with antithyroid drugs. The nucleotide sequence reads TGCAGCCTTGGGACACATCTCCAGGGTGAAGCTTTCTTT. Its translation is CSLGTHLQGEAFF.